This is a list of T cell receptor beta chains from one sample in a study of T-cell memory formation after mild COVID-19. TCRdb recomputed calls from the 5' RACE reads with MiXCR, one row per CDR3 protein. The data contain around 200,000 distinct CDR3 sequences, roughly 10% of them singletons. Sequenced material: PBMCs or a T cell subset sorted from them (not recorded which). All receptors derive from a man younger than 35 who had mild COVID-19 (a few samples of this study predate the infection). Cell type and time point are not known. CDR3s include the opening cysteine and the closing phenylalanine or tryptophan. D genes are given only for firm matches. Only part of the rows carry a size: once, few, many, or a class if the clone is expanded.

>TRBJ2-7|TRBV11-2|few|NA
TGTGCCAGCAGCTCCTCCTTGGGGGACTTGCTCTACGAGCAGTACTTC
CASSSSLGDLLYEQYF
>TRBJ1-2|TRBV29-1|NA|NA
TGCAGCGTCGGAGGTGGGGAAGGCTATGGCTACACCTTC
CSVGGGEGYGYTF
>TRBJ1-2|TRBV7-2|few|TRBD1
TGTGCCAGCAGCCCATCCGCGACAGGGTTGAACTATGGCTACACCTTC
CASSPSATGLNYGYTF
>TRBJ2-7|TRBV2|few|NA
TGTGCCAGTTCTAGTAGGGGTGTAACCTACGAGCAGTACTTC
CASSSRGVTYEQYF
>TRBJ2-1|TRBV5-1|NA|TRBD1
TGCGCCAGCAGCTTCCAGGGGGCGAGGGATGAGCAGTTCTTC
CASSFQGARDEQFF
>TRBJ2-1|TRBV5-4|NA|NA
TGTGCCAGCAGCTTTGGGGGGTCCTACAATGAGCAGTTCTTC
CASSFGGSYNEQFF
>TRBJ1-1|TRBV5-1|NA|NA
TGCGCCAGCAGCTTGGGAGGGGGAAGAACTGAAGCTTTCTTT
CASSLGGGRTEAFF
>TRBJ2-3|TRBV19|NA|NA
TGTGCCAGTAGTATTAGCCAGGATACGCAGTATTTT
CASSISQDTQYF
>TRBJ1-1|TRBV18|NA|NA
TGTGCCAGCTCCCCCCTGCAGGCCGTCGAAGCTTTCTTT
CASSPLQAVEAFF
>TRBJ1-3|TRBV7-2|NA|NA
TGTGCCAGCAGCTTAACAGCAGATGGAAACACCATATATTTT
CASSLTADGNTIYF
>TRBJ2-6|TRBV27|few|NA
TGTGCCAGCGCCGGACGCTCTGGGGCCAACGTCCTGACTTTC
CASAGRSGANVLTF
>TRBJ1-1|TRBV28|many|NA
TGTGCCACCCAGGCTGGGGGGCCCAACACTGAAGCTTTCTTT
CATQAGGPNTEAFF
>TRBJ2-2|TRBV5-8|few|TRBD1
TGTGCCAGCAGCTTGGGACCACAGGGGACCGGGGAGCTGTTTTTT
CASSLGPQGTGELFF
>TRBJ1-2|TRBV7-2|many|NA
TGTGCCAGCAGCCCGAGGGGCGGCTATGGCTACACCTTC
CASSPRGGYGYTF
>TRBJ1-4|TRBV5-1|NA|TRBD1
TGCGCCAGCAGCTTTGGGGACAGAGACCGCGGTGAAAAACTGTTTTTT
CASSFGDRDRGEKLFF
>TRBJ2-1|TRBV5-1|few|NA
TGCGCCAGCAGCTCCCAGGGTCGCCAGTTCTTC
CASSSQGRQFF
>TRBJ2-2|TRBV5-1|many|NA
TGCGCCAGCAGCTTGGAGTTTCCTTCAACCGGGGAGCTGTTTTTT
CASSLEFPSTGELFF
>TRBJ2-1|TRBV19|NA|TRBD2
TGTGCCAGTACCCAAACCGGGCTAGCGGGGGTTGAGCAGTTCTTC
CASTQTGLAGVEQFF
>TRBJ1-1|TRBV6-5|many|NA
TGTGCCAGCAGTTCAAACACTGAAGCTTTCTTT
CASSSNTEAFF
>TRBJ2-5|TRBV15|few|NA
TGTGCCACCAGCAAAGGAAGGGACCAAGAGACCCAGTACTTC
CATSKGRDQETQYF
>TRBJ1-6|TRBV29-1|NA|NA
TGCAGCGTGTCGGGAGGACCAAATTCACCCCTCCACTTT
CSVSGGPNSPLHF
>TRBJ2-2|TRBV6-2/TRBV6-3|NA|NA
TGTGCCAGCAGCCCGGTGGGTGCTATCACCGGGGAGCTGTTTTTT
CASSPVGAITGELFF
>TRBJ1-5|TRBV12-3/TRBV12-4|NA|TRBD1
TGTGCCAGCAGTGGGGGACAGCATAGCAATCAGCCCCAGCATTTT
CASSGGQHSNQPQHF
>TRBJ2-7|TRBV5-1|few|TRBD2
TGCGCCAGCAGCTTGGTGGTAGCGGGGGACTCCTACGAGCAGTACTTC
CASSLVVAGDSYEQYF